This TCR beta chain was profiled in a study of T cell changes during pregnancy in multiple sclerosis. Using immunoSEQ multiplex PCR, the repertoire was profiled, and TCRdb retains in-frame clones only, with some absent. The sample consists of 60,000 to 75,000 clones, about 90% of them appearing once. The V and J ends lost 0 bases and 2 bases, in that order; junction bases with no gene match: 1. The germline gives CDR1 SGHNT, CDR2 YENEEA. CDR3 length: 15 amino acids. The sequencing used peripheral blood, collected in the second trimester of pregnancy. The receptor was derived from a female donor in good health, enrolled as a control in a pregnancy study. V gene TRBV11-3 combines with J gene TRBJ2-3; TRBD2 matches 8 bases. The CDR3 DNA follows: TGTGCCAGCAGCTTAGATAGCGGGGTCACAGATACGCAGTATTTT. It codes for CASSLDSGVTDTQYF.